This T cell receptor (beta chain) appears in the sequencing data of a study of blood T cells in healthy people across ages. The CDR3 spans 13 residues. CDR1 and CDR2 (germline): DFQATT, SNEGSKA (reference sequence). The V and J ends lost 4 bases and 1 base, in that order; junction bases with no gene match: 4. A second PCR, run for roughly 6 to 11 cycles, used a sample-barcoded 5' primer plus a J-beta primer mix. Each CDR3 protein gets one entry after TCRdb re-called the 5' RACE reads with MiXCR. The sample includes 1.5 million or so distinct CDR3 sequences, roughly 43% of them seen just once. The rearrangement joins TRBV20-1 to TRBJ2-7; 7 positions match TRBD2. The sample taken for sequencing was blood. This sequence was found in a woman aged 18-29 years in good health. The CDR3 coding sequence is TGCAGTGCTAAGCACGGGGGGTCCTACGAGCAGTACTTC. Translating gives CSAKHGGSYEQYF.